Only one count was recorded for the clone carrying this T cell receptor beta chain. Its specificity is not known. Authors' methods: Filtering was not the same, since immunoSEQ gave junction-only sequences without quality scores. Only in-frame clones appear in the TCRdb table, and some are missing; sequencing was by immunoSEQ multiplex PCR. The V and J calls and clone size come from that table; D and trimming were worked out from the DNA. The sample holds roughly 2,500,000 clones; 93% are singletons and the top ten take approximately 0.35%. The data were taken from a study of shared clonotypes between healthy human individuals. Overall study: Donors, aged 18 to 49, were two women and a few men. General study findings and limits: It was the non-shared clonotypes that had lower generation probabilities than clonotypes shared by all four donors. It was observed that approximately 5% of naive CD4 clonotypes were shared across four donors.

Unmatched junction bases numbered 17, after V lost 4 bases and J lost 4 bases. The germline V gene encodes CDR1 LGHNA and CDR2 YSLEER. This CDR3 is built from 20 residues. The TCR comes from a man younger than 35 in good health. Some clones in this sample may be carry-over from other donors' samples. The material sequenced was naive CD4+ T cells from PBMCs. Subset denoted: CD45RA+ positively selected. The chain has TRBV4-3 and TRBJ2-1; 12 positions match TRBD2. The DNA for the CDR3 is TGCGCCAGCAGCCTCAACGGGTTCAGGCTAGCGGGAGGGCCGTACAATGAGCAGTTCTTC. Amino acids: CASSLNGFRLAGGPYNEQFF.